This is a list of T cell receptor beta chains from one sample in a study of T cells in Graves' hyperthyroidism and ophthalmopathy. Each CDR3 protein gets one entry after TCRdb re-called the multiplex PCR reads with MiXCR. The sample contains some 620,000 distinct CDR3 sequences, 16% of which appear only once. The sample was blood. These receptors were collected from a woman aged 30 to 39 with Graves' hyperthyroidism. CDR3s include the opening cysteine and the closing phenylalanine or tryptophan. D genes are given only for firm matches. Where a row states a size, it is once, few, many or the class of an expanded clone; other rows omit it.

J: TRBJ1-2
D: NA
V: TRBV20-1
size: few
DNA: TGCAGTGCCGAGTCCAACTATGGCTACACCTTC
CDR3: CSAESNYGYTF

J: TRBJ2-7
D: NA
V: TRBV30
size: many
DNA: TGTGCCTGGAGTGTGGTGGGATACGAGCAGTACTTC
CDR3: CAWSVVGYEQYF

J: TRBJ2-3
D: NA
V: TRBV5-1
size: many
DNA: TGCGCCAGCAGGGAGCCGGTCAGCACAGATACGCAGTATTTT
CDR3: CASREPVSTDTQYF

J: TRBJ2-1
D: TRBD2
V: TRBV6-2/TRBV6-3
size: NA
DNA: TGTGCCAGCAGTTACTCCGGGACTAGCGGGAAATACGAGCAGTTCTTC
CDR3: CASSYSGTSGKYEQFF

J: TRBJ1-2
D: NA
V: TRBV9
size: many
DNA: TGTGCCAGCAGCGGAGGGGGAGGTTTCTATGGCTACACCTTC
CDR3: CASSGGGGFYGYTF

J: TRBJ2-2
D: NA
V: TRBV5-1
size: many
DNA: TGCGCCAGCAGTCCAATGGCGAACACCGGGGAGCTGTTTTTT
CDR3: CASSPMANTGELFF

J: TRBJ2-7
D: NA
V: TRBV9
size: NA
DNA: TGTGCCAGCAGCGGCCGGGACTCACGCTACGAGCAGTACTTC
CDR3: CASSGRDSRYEQYF

J: TRBJ2-5
D: TRBD1
V: TRBV11-2
size: many
DNA: TGTGCCAGCAGCCTACGAAGATGGACAGGGGAGAAAGAGACCCAGTACTTC
CDR3: CASSLRRWTGEKETQYF

J: TRBJ1-2
D: TRBD1
V: TRBV29-1
size: NA
DNA: TGCAGCGTTTCCAGGGGGCCTTATGGCTACACCTTC
CDR3: CSVSRGPYGYTF

J: TRBJ2-1
D: TRBD2
V: TRBV7-2
size: many
DNA: TGTGCCAGCAGCTCCGGGGACTACTCCTACAATGAGCAGTTCTTC
CDR3: CASSSGDYSYNEQFF

J: TRBJ2-1
D: TRBD2
V: TRBV30
size: many
DNA: TGTGCCTGGAGTGTACCAAGGACTAGCGCCTTCAATGAGCAGTTCTTC
CDR3: CAWSVPRTSAFNEQFF

J: TRBJ2-2
D: NA
V: TRBV30
size: many
DNA: TGTGCCTCCGACGCCGGGGAGCTGTTTTTT
CDR3: CASDAGELFF

J: TRBJ2-1
D: NA
V: TRBV27
size: many
DNA: TGTGCCAGCCGCATTAGGGGGGCAACGGGCAATGAGCAGTTCTTC
CDR3: CASRIRGATGNEQFF

J: TRBJ2-7
D: NA
V: TRBV18
size: many
DNA: TGTGCCAGCTCACACGGGGCCTACGAGCAGTACTTC
CDR3: CASSHGAYEQYF

J: TRBJ2-1
D: TRBD2
V: TRBV20-1
size: few
DNA: TGCAGTGCTAACATGCTCACTAGCGGGTTCTACAATGAGCAGTTCTTC
CDR3: CSANMLTSGFYNEQFF

J: TRBJ2-5
D: TRBD2
V: TRBV6-2/TRBV6-3
size: NA
DNA: TGTGCCAGCAGTTACGACAGCGGGAGGGCTCGAGAGACCCAGTACTTC
CDR3: CASSYDSGRARETQYF

J: TRBJ2-6
D: TRBD2
V: TRBV3-1
size: few
DNA: TGTGCCAGCAGCCAACCTAACCCGGGACTAGCGGGAGTACCTGGGGCCAACGTCCTGACTTTC
CDR3: CASSQPNPGLAGVPGANVLTF

J: TRBJ1-1
D: NA
V: TRBV10-3
size: many
DNA: TGTGCCATCAGTGAGGGGGACACTGAAGCTTTCTTT
CDR3: CAISEGDTEAFF

J: TRBJ1-1
D: NA
V: TRBV28
size: NA
DNA: TGTGCCAACAGCCTCGGAGGGGGGAACACTGAAGCTTTCTTT
CDR3: CANSLGGGNTEAFF

J: TRBJ2-1
D: TRBD2
V: TRBV20-1
size: few
DNA: TGCAGTGGGTGGATAGCGGGATGGTACAATGAGCAGTTCTTC
CDR3: CSGWIAGWYNEQFF

J: TRBJ2-1
D: NA
V: TRBV20-1
size: few
DNA: TGCAGTGCTGACCCGGGTGAGGGCGGGCTTGAGCAGTTCTTC
CDR3: CSADPGEGGLEQFF

J: TRBJ2-7
D: TRBD1
V: TRBV18
size: few
DNA: TGTGCCAGCTCACAGGGACAGGGGAGCTCCTACGAGCAGTACTTC
CDR3: CASSQGQGSSYEQYF

J: TRBJ2-1
D: TRBD2
V: TRBV24-1
size: many
DNA: TGTGCCACCAGTGACCCTGGACTAGCGATAAACAATGAGCAGTTCTTC
CDR3: CATSDPGLAINNEQFF

J: TRBJ1-1
D: NA
V: TRBV5-1
size: many
DNA: TGCGCCAGCAGCTTGGAAGGAAGAGGGACTGAAGCTTTCTTT
CDR3: CASSLEGRGTEAFF

J: TRBJ2-3
D: NA
V: TRBV7-9
size: NA
DNA: TGTGCCAGCAGCTTCTGGGACAACTCCGGCGGTACGCAGTATTTT
CDR3: CASSFWDNSGGTQYF

J: TRBJ2-7
D: NA
V: TRBV7-2
size: many
DNA: TGTGCCAGCAGCTCCTCGGTCGGGGATGTATACGAGCAGTACTTC
CDR3: CASSSSVGDVYEQYF

J: TRBJ2-7
D: TRBD1
V: TRBV7-2
size: many
DNA: TGTGCCAGCAGCCCTGACAGGGTTTACGAGCAGTACTTC
CDR3: CASSPDRVYEQYF

J: TRBJ1-2
D: NA
V: TRBV12-3/TRBV12-4
size: many
DNA: TGTGCCAGCAGCCAGGGTCCCCGGGTTGGCTATGGCTACACCTTC
CDR3: CASSQGPRVGYGYTF

J: TRBJ2-7
D: NA
V: TRBV7-8
size: few
DNA: TGTGCCAGCAGCTTAGACGCCCAGGAGACCGAGCAGTACTTC
CDR3: CASSLDAQETEQYF

J: TRBJ2-7
D: TRBD2
V: TRBV2
size: many
DNA: TGTGCCAGCAGTGGAACTAGCGTAATAAACGAGCAGTACTTC
CDR3: CASSGTSVINEQYF

J: TRBJ2-7
D: TRBD1
V: TRBV5-1
size: few
DNA: TGCGCCAGCAGCTTGGAGGGGGCTACCTACGAGCAGTACTTC
CDR3: CASSLEGATYEQYF

J: TRBJ1-1
D: NA
V: TRBV5-5
size: few
DNA: TGTGCCAGCAGGGTGGATCTTAACACTGAAGCTTTCTTT
CDR3: CASRVDLNTEAFF

J: TRBJ2-2
D: TRBD2
V: TRBV30
size: NA
DNA: TGTGCCTGGACTAGCGGGAGAACGGACGGGGAGCTGTTTTTT
CDR3: CAWTSGRTDGELFF

J: TRBJ2-7
D: NA
V: TRBV27
size: many
DNA: TGTGCCAGCAGCCTAGGACAGGTTCGCGGGGACGAGCAGTACTTC
CDR3: CASSLGQVRGDEQYF

J: TRBJ2-7
D: TRBD1
V: TRBV27
size: many
DNA: TGTGCCAGCAAAAGACAGGGGGCCGCTCTTCGCTACGAGCAGTACTTC
CDR3: CASKRQGAALRYEQYF

J: TRBJ2-3
D: NA
V: TRBV12-3/TRBV12-4
size: few
DNA: TGTGCCAGCAGCCGTCTACGGAGCACAGATACGCAGTATTTT
CDR3: CASSRLRSTDTQYF

J: TRBJ2-6
D: NA
V: TRBV11-1
size: NA
DNA: TGTGCCAGCAGCTCCGGGGCCGGGGCCCCCTCTGGGGCCAACGTCCTGACTTTC
CDR3: CASSSGAGAPSGANVLTF

J: TRBJ1-5
D: TRBD1
V: TRBV12-3/TRBV12-4
size: many
DNA: TGTGCCAGCAGTTTTGACAGGGCCGGGGGCAATCAGCCCCAGCATTTT
CDR3: CASSFDRAGGNQPQHF

J: TRBJ2-3
D: NA
V: TRBV4-1
size: few
DNA: TGCGCCAGCAGCCAAGCTAGCAGTGATGCAGATACGCAGTATTTT
CDR3: CASSQASSDADTQYF

J: TRBJ2-7
D: TRBD2
V: TRBV6-2/TRBV6-3
size: few
DNA: TGTGCCAGCAGTTACCCCGGGACTAGCGGGAGGTTATCCTACGAGCAGTACTTC
CDR3: CASSYPGTSGRLSYEQYF

J: TRBJ1-2
D: NA
V: TRBV3-1
size: many
DNA: TGTGCCAGCAGGGGGCTTAACTATGGCTACACCTTC
CDR3: CASRGLNYGYTF

J: TRBJ1-1
D: TRBD1
V: TRBV19
size: NA
DNA: TGTGCCAGTAGTCGAATGGGGACAGGGGGTAGTGAAGCTTTCTTT
CDR3: CASSRMGTGGSEAFF

J: TRBJ2-7
D: TRBD1
V: TRBV27
size: many
DNA: TGTGCCAGCAGTTTAAAGGGGGCGCTACCTTACGAGCAGTACTTC
CDR3: CASSLKGALPYEQYF

J: TRBJ2-7
D: TRBD1
V: TRBV19
size: NA
DNA: TGTCCCAGTAGTATGGGACAGTTATTCTACGAGCAGTACTTC
CDR3: CPSSMGQLFYEQYF

J: TRBJ1-1
D: NA
V: TRBV19
size: NA
DNA: TGTGCCAGTAGTATGGCTTCCTGGAGGAACGCTGAAGCTTTCTTT
CDR3: CASSMASWRNAEAFF

J: TRBJ2-3
D: TRBD2
V: TRBV28
size: many
DNA: TGTGCCAGCGACCAAACTAGCGGGAACACAGATACGCAGTATTTT
CDR3: CASDQTSGNTDTQYF

J: TRBJ2-1
D: NA
V: TRBV6-1
size: many
DNA: TGTGCCAGCAGTTATGGGCAGTACAATGAGCAGTTCTTC
CDR3: CASSYGQYNEQFF

J: TRBJ2-3
D: NA
V: TRBV27
size: many
DNA: TGTGCCAGCAGTTTGAGGGGTTCAAGCGCAGATACGCAGTATTTT
CDR3: CASSLRGSSADTQYF

J: TRBJ2-1
D: NA
V: TRBV20-1
size: NA
DNA: TGCAGTGCTAATGCAAAGGAGAGGTATATATTCAATGAGCAGTTCTTC
CDR3: CSANAKERYIFNEQFF

J: TRBJ1-6
D: TRBD1
V: TRBV28
size: many
DNA: TGTGCCAGCAGGGGACAGGGAACGGTACCCCTCCACTTT
CDR3: CASRGQGTVPLHF

J: TRBJ2-5
D: NA
V: TRBV6-9
size: NA
DNA: TGTGCCAGCAGTTCGCCGCGACAGGTGCAAGAGACCCAGTACTTC
CDR3: CASSSPRQVQETQYF

J: TRBJ1-2
D: TRBD1
V: TRBV28
size: many
DNA: TGTGCCAGTCAACAGGGGAGCACTAACTATGGCTACACCTTC
CDR3: CASQQGSTNYGYTF

J: TRBJ2-2
D: TRBD2
V: TRBV5-8
size: NA
DNA: TGTGCCAGCAGCTTGGGGTTGACTAGCGGGAGTCCCGGGGAGCTGTTTTTT
CDR3: CASSLGLTSGSPGELFF

J: TRBJ2-5
D: NA
V: TRBV5-1
size: NA
DNA: TGCGCCAGCAGCTTGGCCGTGGGGTCCGGCCAAGAGACCCAGTACTTC
CDR3: CASSLAVGSGQETQYF

J: TRBJ1-4
D: NA
V: TRBV7-2
size: few
DNA: TGTGCCAGCAGCCTTACAGTGCGGACGGATGAAAAACTGTTTTTT
CDR3: CASSLTVRTDEKLFF

J: TRBJ1-4
D: TRBD1
V: TRBV2
size: many
DNA: TGTGCCAGCAGTATCAGGGGGTTTGGGGAAAAACTGTTTTTT
CDR3: CASSIRGFGEKLFF

J: TRBJ2-5
D: TRBD1
V: TRBV11-2
size: many
DNA: TGTGCCAGCAGCTTAGCTCACGGACAGGGTTTAATCGGGACCCAGTACTTC
CDR3: CASSLAHGQGLIGTQYF